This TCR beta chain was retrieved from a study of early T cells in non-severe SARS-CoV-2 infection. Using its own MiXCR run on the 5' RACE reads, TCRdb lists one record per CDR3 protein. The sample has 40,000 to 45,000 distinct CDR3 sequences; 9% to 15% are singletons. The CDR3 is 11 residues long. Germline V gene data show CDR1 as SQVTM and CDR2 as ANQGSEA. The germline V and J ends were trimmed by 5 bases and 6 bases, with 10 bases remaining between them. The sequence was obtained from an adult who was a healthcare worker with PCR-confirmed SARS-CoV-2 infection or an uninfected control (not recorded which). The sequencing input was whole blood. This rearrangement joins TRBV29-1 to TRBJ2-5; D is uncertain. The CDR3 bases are TGCAGCGTTAGGGCGTCCCAGACCCAGTACTTC. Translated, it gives CSVRASQTQYF.